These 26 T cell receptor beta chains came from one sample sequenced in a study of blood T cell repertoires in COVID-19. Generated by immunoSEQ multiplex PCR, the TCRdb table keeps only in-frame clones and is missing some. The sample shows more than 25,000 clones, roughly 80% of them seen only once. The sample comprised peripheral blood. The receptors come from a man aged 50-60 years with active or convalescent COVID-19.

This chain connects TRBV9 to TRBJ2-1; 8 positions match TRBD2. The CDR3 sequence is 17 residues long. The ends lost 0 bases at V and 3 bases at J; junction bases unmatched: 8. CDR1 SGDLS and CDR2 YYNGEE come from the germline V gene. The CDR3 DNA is TGTGCCAGCAGCGTAGCCGTTAGCGGGAAACTCTACAATGAGCAGTTCTTC. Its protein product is CASSVAVSGKLYNEQFF.

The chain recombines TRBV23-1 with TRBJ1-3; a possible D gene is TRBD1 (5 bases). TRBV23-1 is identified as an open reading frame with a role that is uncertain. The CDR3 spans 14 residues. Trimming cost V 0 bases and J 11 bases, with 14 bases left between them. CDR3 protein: CASSQSAQGKAIYF. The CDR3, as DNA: TGCGCCAGCAGTCAATCGGCTCAGGGAAAAGCCATATATTTT.

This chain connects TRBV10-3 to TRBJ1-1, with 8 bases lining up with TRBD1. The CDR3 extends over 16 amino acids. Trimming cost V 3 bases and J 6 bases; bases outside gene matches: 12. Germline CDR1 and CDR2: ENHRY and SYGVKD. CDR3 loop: CAISDFMGQAGSEAFF. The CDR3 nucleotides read TGTGCCATCAGTGATTTTATGGGACAGGCTGGCTCTGAAGCTTTCTTT.

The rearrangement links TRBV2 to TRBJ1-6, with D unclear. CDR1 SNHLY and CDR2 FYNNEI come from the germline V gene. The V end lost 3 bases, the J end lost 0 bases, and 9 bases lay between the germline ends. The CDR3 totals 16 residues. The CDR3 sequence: CASSESGLSYNSPLHF. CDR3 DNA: TGTGCCAGCAGTGAGTCCGGACTCTCCTATAATTCACCCCTCCACTTT.

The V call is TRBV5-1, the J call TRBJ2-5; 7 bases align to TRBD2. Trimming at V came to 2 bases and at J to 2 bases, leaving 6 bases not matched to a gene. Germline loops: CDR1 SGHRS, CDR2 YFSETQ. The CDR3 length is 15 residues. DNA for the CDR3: TGCGCCAGCAGCTTATCCGCGGGAGTTCAAGAGACCCAGTACTTC. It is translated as CASSLSAGVQETQYF.

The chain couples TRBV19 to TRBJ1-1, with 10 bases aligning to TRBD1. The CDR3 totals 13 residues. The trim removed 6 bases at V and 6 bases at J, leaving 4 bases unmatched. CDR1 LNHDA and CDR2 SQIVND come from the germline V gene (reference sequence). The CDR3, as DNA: TGTGCCAGTAGCCGGGACAGGGGTTCTGAAGCTTTCTTT. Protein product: CASSRDRGSEAFF.

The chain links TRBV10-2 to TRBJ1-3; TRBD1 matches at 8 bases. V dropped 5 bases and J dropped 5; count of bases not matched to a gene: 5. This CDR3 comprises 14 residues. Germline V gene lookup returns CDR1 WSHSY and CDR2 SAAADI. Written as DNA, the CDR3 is TGCGCCAGCAGTCGAGACAGGGGCCGAAACACCATATATTTT. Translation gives CASSRDRGRNTIYF.

CDR3 in DNA: TGTGCCAGCAGTTTCGTCCCCGGTGATACGCAGTATTTT. It yields the protein CASSFVPGDTQYF. V gene TRBV12-3 or TRBV12-4 combines with J gene TRBJ2-3; D is unresolved. V was pared by 3 bases and J by 6 bases, with 10 bases between. The CDR3 is made up of 13 amino acids.

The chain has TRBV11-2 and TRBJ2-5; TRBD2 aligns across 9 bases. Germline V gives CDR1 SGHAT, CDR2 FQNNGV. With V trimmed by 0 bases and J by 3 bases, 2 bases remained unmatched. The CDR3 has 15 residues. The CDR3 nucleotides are TGTGCCAGCAGCTTAGACCAGCGGGGGGAAGAGACCCAGTACTTC. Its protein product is CASSLDQRGEETQYF.

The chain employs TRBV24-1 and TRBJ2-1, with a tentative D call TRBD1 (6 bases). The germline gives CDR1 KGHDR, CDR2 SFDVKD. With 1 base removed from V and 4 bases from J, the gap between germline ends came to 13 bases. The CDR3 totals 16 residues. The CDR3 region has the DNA TGTGCCACCAGTGATTTAGGGGGAGACCGATACAATGAGCAGTTCTTC. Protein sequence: CATSDLGGDRYNEQFF.

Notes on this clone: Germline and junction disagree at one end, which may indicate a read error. CDR3 coding DNA: TGTGCCCGCAGCGTAGCCCTGCCGGGGGGGGCAGATACGCAGTATTTT. It specifies CARSVALPGGADTQYF. V usage is TRBV9 and J usage is TRBJ2-3; 8 bases agree with TRBD2. CDR1 SGDLS and CDR2 YYNGEE come from the germline V gene. The CDR3 has 16 residues.

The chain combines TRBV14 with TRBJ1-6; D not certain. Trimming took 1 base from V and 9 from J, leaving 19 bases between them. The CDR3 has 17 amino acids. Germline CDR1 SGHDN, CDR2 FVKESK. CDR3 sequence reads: CASSQGYQDAEGSPLHF. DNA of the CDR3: TGTGCCAGCAGCCAAGGCTACCAAGACGCGGAGGGTTCACCCCTCCACTTT.

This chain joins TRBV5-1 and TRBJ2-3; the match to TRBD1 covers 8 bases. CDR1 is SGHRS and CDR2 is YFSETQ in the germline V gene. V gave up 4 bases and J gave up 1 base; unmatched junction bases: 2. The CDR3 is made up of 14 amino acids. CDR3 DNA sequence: TGCGCCAGCAGCACGGGACAGGGCACAGATACGCAGTATTTT. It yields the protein CASSTGQGTDTQYF.

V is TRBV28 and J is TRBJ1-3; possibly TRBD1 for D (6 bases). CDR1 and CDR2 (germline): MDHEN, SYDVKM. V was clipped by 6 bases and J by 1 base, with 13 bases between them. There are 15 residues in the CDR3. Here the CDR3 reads CASRVQGVSGNTIYF. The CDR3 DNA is TGTGCCAGCAGGGTACAGGGAGTATCTGGAAACACCATATATTTT.

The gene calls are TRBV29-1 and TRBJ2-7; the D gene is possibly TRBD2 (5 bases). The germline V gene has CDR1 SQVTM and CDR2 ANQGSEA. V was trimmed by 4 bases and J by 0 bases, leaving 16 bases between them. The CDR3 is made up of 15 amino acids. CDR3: CSVVGGETSSYEQYF. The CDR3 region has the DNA TGCAGCGTTGTAGGTGGGGAGACGAGCTCCTACGAGCAGTACTTC.

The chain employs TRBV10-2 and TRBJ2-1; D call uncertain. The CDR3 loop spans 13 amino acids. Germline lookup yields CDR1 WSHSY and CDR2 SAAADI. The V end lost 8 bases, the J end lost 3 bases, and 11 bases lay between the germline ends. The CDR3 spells CASAVLYYNEQFF. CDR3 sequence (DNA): TGCGCCAGCGCGGTCCTATACTACAATGAGCAGTTCTTC.

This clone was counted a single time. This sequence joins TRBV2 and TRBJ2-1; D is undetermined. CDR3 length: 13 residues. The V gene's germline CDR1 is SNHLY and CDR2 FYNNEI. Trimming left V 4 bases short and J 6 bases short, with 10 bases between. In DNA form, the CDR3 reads TGTGCCAGCAGTGGGCCCGCGGCCAATGAGCAGTTCTTC. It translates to CASSGPAANEQFF.

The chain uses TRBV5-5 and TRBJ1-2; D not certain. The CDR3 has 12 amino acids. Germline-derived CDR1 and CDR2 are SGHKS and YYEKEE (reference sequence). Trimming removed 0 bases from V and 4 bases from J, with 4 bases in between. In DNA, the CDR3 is TGTGCCAGCAGCTTGGACGGCTATGGCTACACCTTC. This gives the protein CASSLDGYGYTF. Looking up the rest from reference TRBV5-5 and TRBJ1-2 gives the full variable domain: DAGVTQSPTHLIKTRGQQVTLRCSPISGHKSVSWYQQVLGQGPQFIFQYYEKEERGRGNFPDRFSARQFPNYSSELNVNALLLGDSALYLCASSLDGYGYTFGSGTRLTVV.

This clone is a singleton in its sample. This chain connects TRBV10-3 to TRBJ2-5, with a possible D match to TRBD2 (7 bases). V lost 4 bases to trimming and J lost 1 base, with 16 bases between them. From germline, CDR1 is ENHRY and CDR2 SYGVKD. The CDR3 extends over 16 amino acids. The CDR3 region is CAISGGGAPGQETQYF. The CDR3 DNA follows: TGTGCCATCAGTGGTGGGGGGGCCCCGGGCCAAGAGACCCAGTACTTC.

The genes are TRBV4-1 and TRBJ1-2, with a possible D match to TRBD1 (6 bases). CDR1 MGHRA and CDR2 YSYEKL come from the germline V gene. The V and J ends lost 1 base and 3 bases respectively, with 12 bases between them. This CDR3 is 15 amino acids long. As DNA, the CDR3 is TGCGCCAGCAGCCAAGCGGGCAGGGGCGACTATGGCTACACCTTC. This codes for CASSQAGRGDYGYTF.

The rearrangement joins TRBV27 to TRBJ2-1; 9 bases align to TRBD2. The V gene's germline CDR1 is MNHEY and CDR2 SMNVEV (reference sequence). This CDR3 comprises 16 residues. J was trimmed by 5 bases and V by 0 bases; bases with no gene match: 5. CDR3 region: CASSLSRLAVNNEQFF. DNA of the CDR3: TGTGCCAGCAGTTTATCTAGACTAGCGGTAAACAATGAGCAGTTCTTC.

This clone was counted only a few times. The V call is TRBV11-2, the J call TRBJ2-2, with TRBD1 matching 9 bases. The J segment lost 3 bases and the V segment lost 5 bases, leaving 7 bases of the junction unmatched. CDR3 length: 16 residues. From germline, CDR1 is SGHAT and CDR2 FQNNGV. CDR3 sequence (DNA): TGTGCCAGCAGCACCCGACAGGGGGTCGACACCGGGGAGCTGTTTTTT. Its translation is CASSTRQGVDTGELFF.

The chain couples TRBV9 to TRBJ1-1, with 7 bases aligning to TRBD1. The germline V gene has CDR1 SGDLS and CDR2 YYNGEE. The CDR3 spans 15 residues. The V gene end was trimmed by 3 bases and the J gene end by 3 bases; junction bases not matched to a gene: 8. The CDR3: CASSAAEGAYTEAFF. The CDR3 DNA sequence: TGTGCCAGCAGCGCCGCCGAGGGGGCGTACACTGAAGCTTTCTTT.

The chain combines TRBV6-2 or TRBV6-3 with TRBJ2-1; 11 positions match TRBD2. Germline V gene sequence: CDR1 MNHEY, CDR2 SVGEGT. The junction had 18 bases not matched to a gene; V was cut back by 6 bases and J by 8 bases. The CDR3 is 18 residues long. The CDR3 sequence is CASSPGGLAGGGRDEQFF. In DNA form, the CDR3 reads TGTGCCAGCAGCCCGGGGGGGCTAGCGGGAGGAGGTCGGGATGAGCAGTTCTTC.

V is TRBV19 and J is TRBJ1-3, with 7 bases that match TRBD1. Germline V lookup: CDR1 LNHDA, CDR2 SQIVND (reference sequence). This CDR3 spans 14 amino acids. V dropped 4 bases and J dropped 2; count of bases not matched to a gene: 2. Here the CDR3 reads CASSNRGTGNTIYF. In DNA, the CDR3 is TGTGCCAGTAGTAACAGGGGAACTGGAAACACCATATATTTT.

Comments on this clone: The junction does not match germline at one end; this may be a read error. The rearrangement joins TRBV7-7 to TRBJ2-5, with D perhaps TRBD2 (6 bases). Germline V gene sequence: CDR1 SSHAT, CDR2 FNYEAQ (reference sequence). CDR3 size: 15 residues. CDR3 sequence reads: CASSLAEAGWETQYF. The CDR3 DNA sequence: TGTGCTAGCAGCTTAGCGGAGGCAGGCTGGGAGACCCAGTACTTC.